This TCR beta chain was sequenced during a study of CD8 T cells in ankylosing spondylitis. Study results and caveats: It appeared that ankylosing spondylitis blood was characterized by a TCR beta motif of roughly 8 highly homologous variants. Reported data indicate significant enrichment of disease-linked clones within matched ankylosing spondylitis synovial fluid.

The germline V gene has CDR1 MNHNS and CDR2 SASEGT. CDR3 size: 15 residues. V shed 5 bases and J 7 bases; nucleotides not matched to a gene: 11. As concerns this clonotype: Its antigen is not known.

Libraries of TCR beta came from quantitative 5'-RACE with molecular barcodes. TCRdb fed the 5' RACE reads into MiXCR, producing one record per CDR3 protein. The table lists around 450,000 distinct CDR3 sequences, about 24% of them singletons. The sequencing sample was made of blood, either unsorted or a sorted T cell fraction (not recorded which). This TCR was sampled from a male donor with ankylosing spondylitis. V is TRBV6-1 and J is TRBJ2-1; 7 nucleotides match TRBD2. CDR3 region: CASSKGLAAWNEQFF. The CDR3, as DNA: TGTGCCAGCAGTAAAGGGCTAGCGGCCTGGAATGAGCAGTTCTTC.